This TCR beta chain was sequenced during a study of beta chain features in type 1 diabetes. General study findings and limits: Researchers report that Type 1 diabetes patients had moderately but significantly shorter TCRB CDR3s across all four CD4+ subsets.

For this clone: Its specificity is unknown. Other nucleotide sequences from this sample produce the same CDR3.

Germline V gene sequence: CDR1 SGHRS, CDR2 YFSETQ. There are 13 residues in the CDR3. V dropped 0 bases and J dropped 2 bases, with 5 bases sitting between them. CD4+ cells of the naive, central memory, regulatory and stem cell-like memory types were sorted via CD45RO/CCR7/CD25/CD127/CD95/CD27. Sequencing targeted expressed TCRB transcripts, as all isolated RNA had been reverse transcribed. Data came from immunoSEQ multiplex PCR; TCRdb stores just in-frame clones and leaves some out. Here the sample spans roughly 400,000 clones, around 13% being singletons. Material: naive CD4+ T cells from blood. This TCR came from a man aged 25 to 40 in good health. This rearrangement joins TRBV5-1 to TRBJ1-2; D gene uncertain. The CDR3 region is CASSLGANYGYTF. In DNA, the CDR3 is TGCGCCAGCAGCTTGGGAGCAAACTATGGCTACACCTTC.